The TCR beta chain described here comes from a study of T cell repertoires in cytomegalovirus infection. Study-wide points: Identification of carriers of CMV plus the relevant HLA was achieved through cumulative public TCR beta family frequency. HLA-C-restricted, CMV-specific TCR beta clonotypes were dominant ex vivo.

Each CDR3 protein gets one entry after TCRdb re-called the reads with MiXCR. The profile shows more than 650,000 distinct CDR3 sequences, approximately 40% of them singletons. With regard to this clonotype: As yet, its antigen is unknown. A much more abundant neighbour one base away suggests this may be a read error.

The sequencing input was PBMCs. The TCR sequence derives from a human donor in good health (CMV status not recorded). Some clones in this sample may be carry-over from other donors' samples.

CDR3 region: CASNGDYGYTF. CDR3 in DNA: TGTGCCAGTAATGGCGACTATGGCTACACCTTC. V and J are TRBV19 and TRBJ1-2; D gene unclear. The germline V gene has CDR1 LNHDA and CDR2 SQIVND (reference sequence). Trimming left V 7 bases short and J 3 bases short, with 6 bases between. The CDR3 runs to 11 residues.